This T cell receptor beta chain was captured in a study of blood T cell repertoires in COVID-19. Study summary: COVID-19 samples, acute and convalescent, were from the United States, Italy and Spain. Nucleic acid was either cDNA or gDNA, and it came from T cells, B-cell-depleted T cells, or PBMCs.

Per the authors' pipeline: Quantification of nucleated cells was approximated via reference gene primer amplification. Profiling relied on immunoSEQ multiplex PCR, and the TCRdb table lists in-frame clones only, not all of them. V, J and clone size derive from that table, while D and trimming were established from the DNA sequence. This sample has about 240,000 clones, with over 75% found just once. This receptor was identified in a man aged 30-40 years who had recovered from COVID-19. The sequencing input was peripheral blood.

CDR3 bases: TGTGCCAGCAGCGTACAGGGGTGGTACACAGATACGCAGTATTTT. It yields the protein CASSVQGWYTDTQYF. This chain connects TRBV11-2 to TRBJ2-3; 7 nucleotides line up with TRBD1. Per the germline V gene, CDR1 is SGHAT and CDR2 is FQNNGV. The CDR3 consists of 15 residues. The V and J ends lost 5 bases and 2 bases, in that order; junction bases with no gene match: 7. Full variable domain (remainder filled in from reference TRBV11-2 and TRBJ2-3): EAGVAQSPRYKIIEKRQSVAFWCNPISGHATLYWYQQILGQGPKLLIQFQNNGVVDDSQLPKDRFSAERLKGVDSTLKIQPAKLEDSAVYLCASSVQGWYTDTQYFGPGTRLTVL.